The text below deals with one TCR beta chain. Deletions cut 2 bases from V and 1 base from J, with 5 bases between. The CDR3 totals 13 residues. The germline gives CDR1 KGHSH, CDR2 LQKENI. This entry is derived from a study of blood T cell repertoires in COVID-19. Study information: The United States, Italy and Spain supplied acute and convalescent COVID-19 samples. In each case, the material was cDNA or gDNA derived from T cells, B-cell-depleted T cells, or PBMCs.

In the source study's methods: From reference gene primer amplification, estimates of nucleated cell counts were derived. The data were produced by immunoSEQ multiplex PCR, yet TCRdb's version contains in-frame clones alone and is incomplete. That table furnishes V, J and clone size, whereas the DNA furnished D and trimming. The repertoire consists of 60,000 to 85,000 clones, with roughly 70% occurring once and the leading ten covering over 20%. The rearrangement links TRBV18 to TRBJ2-5; D is unresolved. Sequencing was carried out using peripheral blood. This receptor was identified in a man aged 65-85 years with acute or convalescent COVID-19. In nucleotides, the CDR3 is TGTGCCAGCTCACCAGGCTTCCAAGAGACCCAGTACTTC. Translating gives CASSPGFQETQYF.